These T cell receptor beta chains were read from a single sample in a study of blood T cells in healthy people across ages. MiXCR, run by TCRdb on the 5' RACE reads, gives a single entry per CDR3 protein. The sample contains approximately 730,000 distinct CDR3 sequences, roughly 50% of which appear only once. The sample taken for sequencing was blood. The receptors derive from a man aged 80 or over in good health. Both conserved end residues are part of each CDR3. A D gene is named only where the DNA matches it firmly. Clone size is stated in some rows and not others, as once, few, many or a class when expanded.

CDR3 DNA: TGTGCCAGCACGATCTACCGGGGGGAGCTGTTTTTT
CDR3 protein: CASTIYRGELFF
D gene: NA
J gene: TRBJ2-2
V gene: TRBV2
clone size: NA

CDR3 DNA: TGTGCCATCAGTGTGAAGTCTAATGAAAAACTGTTTTTT
CDR3 protein: CAISVKSNEKLFF
D gene: NA
J gene: TRBJ1-4
V gene: TRBV10-3
clone size: NA

CDR3 DNA: TGTGCCAGCAGCCGGCCCAGGGTGGATAATGAGCAGTTCTTC
CDR3 protein: CASSRPRVDNEQFF
D gene: NA
J gene: TRBJ2-1
V gene: TRBV11-2
clone size: NA

CDR3 DNA: TGTGCCAGCAGCCTGGCGGGCGATACTCCGGCCCTCCACTTT
CDR3 protein: CASSLAGDTPALHF
D gene: NA
J gene: TRBJ1-6
V gene: TRBV3-1
clone size: few

CDR3 DNA: TGTGCCACCAGCAGAGATTGGGTGTCCTACGAGCAGTACTTC
CDR3 protein: CATSRDWVSYEQYF
D gene: NA
J gene: TRBJ2-7
V gene: TRBV15
clone size: NA

CDR3 DNA: TGCAGCGGGTCCCATGATGGACAGGGGGATGGCTACACCTTC
CDR3 protein: CSGSHDGQGDGYTF
D gene: TRBD1
J gene: TRBJ1-2
V gene: TRBV29-1
clone size: once

CDR3 DNA: TGCAGCGTTGAATCTGGGGGAACGGCTTTCTTT
CDR3 protein: CSVESGGTAFF
D gene: NA
J gene: TRBJ1-1
V gene: TRBV29-1
clone size: few

CDR3 DNA: TGTGCCAGCAGCCCCCAGGGCCTAGCGAGAGGTTATGAGCAGTTCTTC
CDR3 protein: CASSPQGLARGYEQFF
D gene: NA
J gene: TRBJ2-1
V gene: TRBV13
clone size: NA

CDR3 DNA: TGTGCCAGCAGTTTGAACCAGCGGCTCTACGAGCAGTACTTC
CDR3 protein: CASSLNQRLYEQYF
D gene: NA
J gene: TRBJ2-7
V gene: TRBV27
clone size: NA

CDR3 DNA: TGCAGTGCTAGGGGTCCGGACAGCTCCTACGAGCAGTACTTC
CDR3 protein: CSARGPDSSYEQYF
D gene: NA
J gene: TRBJ2-7
V gene: TRBV20-1
clone size: few

CDR3 DNA: TGTGCCATCAGTGAGGCGACCGAGCAGTACTTC
CDR3 protein: CAISEATEQYF
D gene: NA
J gene: TRBJ2-7
V gene: TRBV10-3
clone size: NA

CDR3 DNA: TGTGCCAGCAGCTTAGCCCCGGCGCGGGTGCAAGAGACCCAGTACTTC
CDR3 protein: CASSLAPARVQETQYF
D gene: NA
J gene: TRBJ2-5
V gene: TRBV7-9
clone size: NA

CDR3 DNA: TGTGCCAGCAGTTTGGGTCAGGGAGTGGGCCAGCCCCAGCATTTT
CDR3 protein: CASSLGQGVGQPQHF
D gene: NA
J gene: TRBJ1-5
V gene: TRBV12-3/TRBV12-4
clone size: NA

CDR3 DNA: TGTGCCAGCAGCCAAGAAGGGCCCCCTGGAGGGAGCTCCTACAATGAGCAGTTCTTC
CDR3 protein: CASSQEGPPGGSSYNEQFF
D gene: NA
J gene: TRBJ2-1
V gene: TRBV14
clone size: NA

CDR3 DNA: TGCAGCGTTGGTGGGGTCAGCGGGAGCGAGCAGTACTTC
CDR3 protein: CSVGGVSGSEQYF
D gene: TRBD2
J gene: TRBJ2-7
V gene: TRBV29-1
clone size: NA

CDR3 DNA: TGTGCCAGCAGTGAGGCAGGTTCCAAAGGTGCTGAAGCTTTCTTT
CDR3 protein: CASSEAGSKGAEAFF
D gene: NA
J gene: TRBJ1-1
V gene: TRBV25-1
clone size: NA

CDR3 DNA: TGTGCCAGCAGCTTAAGGGTTCTAACCGAGCAGTACTTC
CDR3 protein: CASSLRVLTEQYF
D gene: NA
J gene: TRBJ2-7
V gene: TRBV11-2
clone size: few

CDR3 DNA: TGCAGCGTTGAGGCGGGGGGTGAGACCCAGTACTTC
CDR3 protein: CSVEAGGETQYF
D gene: TRBD2
J gene: TRBJ2-5
V gene: TRBV29-1
clone size: many

CDR3 DNA: TGTGCCAGCAGTGAGGGAGGAGGCCCCTACGAGCAGTACTTC
CDR3 protein: CASSEGGGPYEQYF
D gene: NA
J gene: TRBJ2-7
V gene: TRBV27
clone size: few

CDR3 DNA: TGTGCCAGCAGCTTACGGGACCCCTCTGGGGCCAACGTCCTGACTTTC
CDR3 protein: CASSLRDPSGANVLTF
D gene: NA
J gene: TRBJ2-6
V gene: TRBV7-8
clone size: NA

CDR3 DNA: TGTGCCAGCAGCCAGGGAGGCGGAAATGAGCAGTTCTTC
CDR3 protein: CASSQGGGNEQFF
D gene: NA
J gene: TRBJ2-1
V gene: TRBV3-1
clone size: few

CDR3 DNA: TGTGCCACCAGTGATGCCGTTGGGGGCAGGGAGGGGAACGAGCAGTACTTC
CDR3 protein: CATSDAVGGREGNEQYF
D gene: NA
J gene: TRBJ2-7
V gene: TRBV24-1
clone size: NA

CDR3 DNA: TGCAGCTCAGGGATCGGCACAGATACGCAGTATTTT
CDR3 protein: CSSGIGTDTQYF
D gene: NA
J gene: TRBJ2-3
V gene: TRBV20-1
clone size: NA

CDR3 DNA: TGTGCCATCAGTGCAGGGACTAGCCAAGAGACCCAGTACTTC
CDR3 protein: CAISAGTSQETQYF
D gene: TRBD2
J gene: TRBJ2-5
V gene: TRBV10-3
clone size: NA

CDR3 DNA: TGTGCCACCAGCAGAGATCGGAGACTGATCTTCAATGAGCAGTTCTTC
CDR3 protein: CATSRDRRLIFNEQFF
D gene: NA
J gene: TRBJ2-1
V gene: TRBV15
clone size: few

CDR3 DNA: TGTGCCAGCAGCCCTGGTTGGGGAGGGGCAGATACGCAGTATTTT
CDR3 protein: CASSPGWGGADTQYF
D gene: TRBD2
J gene: TRBJ2-3
V gene: TRBV4-2
clone size: few

CDR3 DNA: TGTGCCAGCAGCTTGGGGGGCGGGAGTATATACGAGCAGTACTTC
CDR3 protein: CASSLGGGSIYEQYF
D gene: NA
J gene: TRBJ2-7
V gene: TRBV7-2
clone size: few

CDR3 DNA: TGCAGCGTTGGTTTTAGGGGAACAGGGCACACTGAAGCTTTCTTT
CDR3 protein: CSVGFRGTGHTEAFF
D gene: NA
J gene: TRBJ1-1
V gene: TRBV29-1
clone size: few

CDR3 DNA: TGCGCCAGCAGCCAAAAGGGACAGATGTCACTCTACGAGCAGTACTTC
CDR3 protein: CASSQKGQMSLYEQYF
D gene: TRBD1
J gene: TRBJ2-7
V gene: TRBV5-1
clone size: NA

CDR3 DNA: TGTGCCAGCAGCCCCGGTGGGCTAGCTGGCTACGAGCAGTACTTC
CDR3 protein: CASSPGGLAGYEQYF
D gene: NA
J gene: TRBJ2-7
V gene: TRBV11-1
clone size: few

CDR3 DNA: TGCAGTGCTAGAGGGGACAGAGTCTACAATGAGCAGTTCTTC
CDR3 protein: CSARGDRVYNEQFF
D gene: TRBD1
J gene: TRBJ2-1
V gene: TRBV20-1
clone size: few

CDR3 DNA: TGTGCCAGCAGCTTAAACCCACTCGGACAGCTAGCGGCGCATGAGCAGTTCTTC
CDR3 protein: CASSLNPLGQLAAHEQFF
D gene: NA
J gene: TRBJ2-1
V gene: TRBV7-6
clone size: few

CDR3 DNA: TGTGCCAGCAGCTCATTTAACTATGGCTACACCTTC
CDR3 protein: CASSSFNYGYTF
D gene: NA
J gene: TRBJ1-2
V gene: TRBV7-9
clone size: NA

CDR3 DNA: TGCAGTGCTTTCTACAGGAGCCGATACGAGCAGTACTTC
CDR3 protein: CSAFYRSRYEQYF
D gene: NA
J gene: TRBJ2-7
V gene: TRBV20-1
clone size: NA

CDR3 DNA: TGCGCCAGCAGCTTGGTGCTAGCGAGCGAGCAGTACTTC
CDR3 protein: CASSLVLASEQYF
D gene: NA
J gene: TRBJ2-7
V gene: TRBV5-1
clone size: NA

CDR3 DNA: TGCAGTGCTCGGGAGTATAGCGGGAGTCACAATGAGCAGTTCTTC
CDR3 protein: CSAREYSGSHNEQFF
D gene: TRBD2
J gene: TRBJ2-1
V gene: TRBV20-1
clone size: few

CDR3 DNA: TGTGCCAGCAGTTACGCCCAGGAGACCCAGTTCTTC
CDR3 protein: CASSYAQETQFF
D gene: NA
J gene: TRBJ2-1
V gene: TRBV6-2/TRBV6-3
clone size: NA

CDR3 DNA: TGTGCCAGCAGCAAAGAGGAGGGGACCACTGGAAACACCATATATTTT
CDR3 protein: CASSKEEGTTGNTIYF
D gene: NA
J gene: TRBJ1-3
V gene: TRBV21-1
clone size: NA

CDR3 DNA: TGTGCCAGCAGCTTTGTACAGCCTGGAAACACCATATATTTT
CDR3 protein: CASSFVQPGNTIYF
D gene: NA
J gene: TRBJ1-3
V gene: TRBV7-2
clone size: few

CDR3 DNA: TGCGCCAGCAGCGGGGGACTAGCGGGAGGAACCCCTAGCACAGATACGCAGTATTTT
CDR3 protein: CASSGGLAGGTPSTDTQYF
D gene: TRBD2
J gene: TRBJ2-3
V gene: TRBV5-1
clone size: NA

CDR3 DNA: TGTGCCAGCAGAGGGCCAGCGTATGGCTACACCTTC
CDR3 protein: CASRGPAYGYTF
D gene: NA
J gene: TRBJ1-2
V gene: TRBV14
clone size: NA

CDR3 DNA: TGTGCCACCAGCAGAGATCTCCCGGCATCACCCCTCCACTTT
CDR3 protein: CATSRDLPASPLHF
D gene: NA
J gene: TRBJ1-6
V gene: TRBV15
clone size: NA